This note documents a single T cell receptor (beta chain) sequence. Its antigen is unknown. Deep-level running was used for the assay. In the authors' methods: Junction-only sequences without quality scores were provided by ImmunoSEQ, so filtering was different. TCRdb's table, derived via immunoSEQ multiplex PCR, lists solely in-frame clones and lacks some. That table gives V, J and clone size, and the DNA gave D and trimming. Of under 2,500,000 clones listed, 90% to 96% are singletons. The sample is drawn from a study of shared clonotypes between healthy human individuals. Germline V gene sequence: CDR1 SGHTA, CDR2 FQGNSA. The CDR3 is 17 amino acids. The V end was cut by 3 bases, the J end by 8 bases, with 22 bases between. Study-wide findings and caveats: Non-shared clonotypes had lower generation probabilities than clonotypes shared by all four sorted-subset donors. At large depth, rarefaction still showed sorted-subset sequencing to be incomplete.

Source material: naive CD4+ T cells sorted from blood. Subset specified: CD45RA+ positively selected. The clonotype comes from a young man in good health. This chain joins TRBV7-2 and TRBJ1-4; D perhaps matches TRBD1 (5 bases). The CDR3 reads CASSLDYQPRGDEKLFF. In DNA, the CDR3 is TGTGCCAGCAGCTTGGACTACCAACCGCGGGGGGACGAAAAACTGTTTTTT.